Following are 30 T cell receptor beta chains from one sample sequenced in a study of cytomegalovirus exposure and HLA in healthy donors (dated by TCRdb to about 2017). The method behind the library was the immunoSEQ multiplex PCR assay. A mixture of 60 forward primers for TCR Vbeta segments and 13 reverse primers for TCR Jbeta segments was used in the multiplex PCR. TCRdb obtained this table from immuneACCESS and retained in-frame rearrangements with V and J assigned. These tables miss some clones; where compared with another copy, unresolved V genes account for less than half of the shortfall, and the remainder is unexplained. The sample table holds 90,000 to 110,000 clones, of which over 70% were seen once. Together, the top ten hold roughly 1.9% of the sample. The sample comprised PBMCs. All receptors derive from a young man in good health and CMV-seronegative.

Here the CDR3 reads CASSFNSGGNEQFF. In nucleotides, the CDR3 is TGTGCCAGCAGCTTCAACAGCGGGGGTAATGAGCAGTTCTTC. The V gene is TRBV11-2, the J gene TRBJ2-1, with 8 bases matching TRBD2. This CDR3 has 14 residues. Trimming removed 3 bases from V and 7 bases from J; junction bases left unmatched: 5. Germline-derived CDR1 and CDR2 are SGHAT and FQNNGV.

This clone appeared a single time. The genes are TRBV21-1 and TRBJ1-2. TRBV21-1 is a recognized pseudogene. The CDR3 runs to 15 residues. CDR3 DNA sequence: TGTGCCAGCAGCAAGGTGCGGGGCAGGGCCTTATGCTACACCTTC. Translating gives CASSKVRGRALCYTF.

The chain has TRBV6-5 and TRBJ1-1; D not certain. There are 15 residues in the CDR3. From germline, CDR1 is MNHEY and CDR2 SVGAGI. V was trimmed by 4 bases and J by 4 bases, leaving 16 bases between them. CDR3 region: CASSWRALRSTEAFF. The CDR3 DNA reads as TGTGCCAGCAGTTGGCGGGCCCTTAGGAGCACTGAAGCTTTCTTT.

CDR3 region: CASSFTPVRTNADTQYF. The CDR3 nucleotides are TGTGCCAGCAGCTTCACACCAGTTCGCACTAATGCAGATACGCAGTATTTT. This chain uses TRBV5-4 with TRBJ2-3; D is ambiguous. Germline CDR1 SGHNT, CDR2 YYREEE (reference sequence). This CDR3 comprises 17 residues. V was shortened by 2 bases and J by 4 bases, with 20 bases between the two germline ends.

Only a few counts were recorded for this clone. This sequence joins TRBV7-9 and TRBJ2-1, with D perhaps matching TRBD2 (5 bases). V lost 6 bases, J lost 7 bases, and 7 bases lay in between. Germline values: CDR1 SEHNR, CDR2 FQNEAQ (reference sequence). The CDR3 length is 11 residues. The CDR3 DNA sequence: TGTGCCAGCAGTGGCGGGAATGAGCAGTTCTTC. It translates to CASSGGNEQFF.

The genes are TRBV18 and TRBJ2-3, with 8 bases lining up with TRBD2. The CDR3 runs 15 residues. Germline values: CDR1 KGHSH, CDR2 LQKENI. V trimming: 5 bases; J trimming: 2 bases; junction bases outside the gene matches: 6. This chain's CDR3 is CASSGIAGSTDTQYF. The CDR3 nucleotides read TGTGCCAGCTCAGGGATAGCGGGATCCACAGATACGCAGTATTTT.

In its sample, this clone was seen a few times. The J gene is TRBJ1-5, the V gene TRBV7-2; 7 positions match TRBD1. The CDR3 is 15 amino acids. V dropped 0 bases and J dropped 5; count of bases not matched to a gene: 4. The germline gives CDR1 SGHTA, CDR2 FQGNSA. The CDR3 spells CASSLATGTDQPQHF. In DNA, the CDR3 is TGTGCCAGCAGCTTAGCGACAGGGACAGATCAGCCCCAGCATTTT.

Only a few counts were recorded for this clone. The rearrangement uses TRBV7-3 and TRBJ2-3; 10 nucleotides line up with TRBD2. CDR3 size: 15 residues. J gave up 5 bases and V 4 bases, and 6 bases lay outside the gene matches. Germline V gene data show CDR1 as SGHTA and CDR2 as FQGTGA. CDR3 sequence reads: CASSYLAGVGDTQYF. The CDR3 coding sequence is TGTGCCAGCAGCTACCTAGCGGGAGTTGGAGATACGCAGTATTTT.

This sequence joins TRBV29-1 and TRBJ1-1; D unresolved. Germline V gene sequence: CDR1 SQVTM, CDR2 ANQGSEA. The CDR3 loop spans 12 amino acids. Trimming pared 7 bases from V and 0 bases from J, leaving 9 bases between. CDR3 sequence: CSGRELNTEAFF. The DNA of the CDR3 is TGCAGCGGCCGAGAATTGAACACTGAAGCTTTCTTT.

This sequence joins TRBV2 and TRBJ1-5; D unresolved. The CDR3 has 14 residues. Trimming removed 5 bases from V and 2 bases from J, with 10 bases in between. CDR1 and CDR2 (germline): SNHLY, FYNNEI. Here the CDR3 DNA reads TGTGCCAGCAGTCGCCCGGGAGGCAATCAGCCCCAGCATTTT. This sequence encodes CASSRPGGNQPQHF.

V and J are TRBV5-1 and TRBJ2-7; maybe TRBD1 (6 bases). Looked up from germline, CDR1 is SGHRS and CDR2 is YFSETQ. The V gene lost 4 bases and the J gene lost 2 bases, with 13 bases spanning the gap. The CDR3 has 14 residues. The CDR3 sequence is CASSPGQDTYEQYF. As DNA, the CDR3 is TGCGCCAGCAGCCCGGGACAAGACACCTACGAGCAGTACTTC.

This chain links TRBV7-2 with TRBJ2-5; D possibly corresponds to TRBD2 (5 bases). Per the germline V gene, CDR1 is SGHTA and CDR2 is FQGNSA. The CDR3 loop spans 15 amino acids. Trimming removed 5 bases at V and 1 base at J, with 14 bases between. CDR3 sequence (DNA): TGTGCCAGCAGCCACCCCGAGGGCGCCCAAGAGACCCAGTACTTC. Translating gives CASSHPEGAQETQYF.

The J gene is TRBJ1-1, the V gene TRBV6-5; D perhaps matches TRBD1 (5 bases). This CDR3 has 14 amino acids. Germline V gene lookup returns CDR1 MNHEY and CDR2 SVGAGI. V lost 4 bases and J 7 bases, leaving 16 bases between the germline ends. CDR3 sequence (DNA): TGTGCCAGCAGTTCTTCCGGGACTCCTATTGAAGCTTTCTTT. It translates to CASSSSGTPIEAFF.

This clone was detected a few times. The identical CDR3 is also encoded by other nucleotide sequences in the sample. The chain has TRBV7-2 and TRBJ2-3; D remains ambiguous. Per germline, CDR1 SGHTA and CDR2 FQGNSA. V was trimmed by 4 bases and J by 5 bases, leaving 7 bases between them. The CDR3 covers 12 residues. The CDR3 sequence is CASSSLRDTQYF. CDR3 nucleotide sequence: TGTGCCAGCAGCTCCCTCCGAGATACGCAGTATTTT.

This clone is medium-sized in the sample. J is TRBJ2-5 and V is TRBV15; TRBD2 matches at 10 bases. Trimming at V came to 3 bases and at J to 4 bases, leaving 8 bases not matched to a gene. Germline assignment: CDR1 LNHNV and CDR2 YYDKDF (reference sequence). This CDR3 spans 16 amino acids. The CDR3 region is CATSSDSGGLGETQYF. Here the CDR3 DNA reads TGTGCCACCAGCAGTGATAGCGGGGGGCTCGGAGAGACCCAGTACTTC. Variable domain in full (rest from reference TRBV15 and TRBJ2-5): DAMVIQNPRYQVTQFGKPVTLSCSQTLNHNVMYWYQQKSSQAPKLLFHYYDKDFNNEADTPDNFQSRRPNTSFCFLDIRSPGLGDTAMYLCATSSDSGGLGETQYFGPGTRLLVL.

This clone was seen repeatedly, ten times or more. The rearrangement links TRBV7-2 to TRBJ2-3; 7 positions agree with TRBD2. The CDR3 is made up of 16 amino acids. V shed 3 bases, J shed 2 bases, and the junction held 8 bases outside the gene matches. Looked up from germline, CDR1 is SGHTA and CDR2 is FQGNSA. DNA of the CDR3: TGTGCCAGCAGCTTTGGGGGGGACCGGTCCACAGATACGCAGTATTTT. Protein product: CASSFGGDRSTDTQYF.

The CDR3, as DNA: TGTGCCACCAGCACTGGTGGGACTAGCGGGAGCAATGAGCAGTTCTTC. Translation: CATSTGGTSGSNEQFF. V gene TRBV15 combines with J gene TRBJ2-1, with 14 bases fitting TRBD2. Trimming cost V 4 bases and J 6 bases; bases outside gene matches: 5. Per germline, CDR1 LNHNV and CDR2 YYDKDF (reference sequence). This CDR3 spans 16 amino acids.

On this clone itself: One end of the junction is discordant with germline, which a read error may explain. This rearrangement joins TRBV7-9 to TRBJ1-1, with D perhaps TRBD1 (6 bases). The CDR3 extends over 16 amino acids. Germline CDR1 SEHNR, CDR2 FQNEAQ (reference sequence). The CDR3 DNA follows: TGTTCCAGCAGTCTCCCCCCCAGGGGTCTGAACACTGAAGCTTTCTTT. Protein: CSSSLPPRGLNTEAFF.

V and J are TRBV6-5 and TRBJ1-2; perhaps TRBD1 as D (5 bases). The CDR3 extends over 15 amino acids. The V end lost 0 bases, the J end lost 7 bases, and 15 bases lay between the germline ends. CDR1 is MNHEY, CDR2 SVGAGI, per germline. CDR3: CASSYSFGGDSGYTF. CDR3 bases: TGTGCCAGCAGTTACTCGTTCGGGGGTGATAGTGGCTACACCTTC.

A note on this clone: Distinct nucleotide sequences in the sample also encode this CDR3. CDR3 nucleotide sequence: TGTGCCGGGGCGCTAGCGTTAATAGGGGATACGCAGTATTTT. It codes for CAGALALIGDTQYF. This chain uses TRBV2 with TRBJ2-3; TRBD2 is a possible D gene (6 bases). Per germline, CDR1 SNHLY and CDR2 FYNNEI. This CDR3 region has 14 residues. V lost 11 bases to trimming and J lost 6 bases, with 21 bases between them.

The sample holds a few counts of this clone. The J gene is TRBJ1-4, the V gene TRBV4-3; the D gene is possibly TRBD1 (6 bases). The CDR3 spans 16 residues. The germline V gene has CDR1 LGHNA and CDR2 YSLEER. V was clipped by 1 base and J by 7 bases, with 16 bases between them. The CDR3 region is CASSQARGLGGEKLFF. CDR3 DNA sequence: TGCGCCAGCAGCCAAGCGAGGGGGTTGGGTGGTGAAAAACTGTTTTTT.

The chain joins TRBV7-9 to TRBJ2-7; tentatively, D is TRBD1 (5 bases). The CDR3 spans 13 residues. Germline lookup yields CDR1 SEHNR and CDR2 FQNEAQ (reference sequence). V lost 3 bases and J 4 bases, leaving 10 bases between the germline ends. This CDR3 is CASSLDKQYEQYF. As DNA, the CDR3 is TGTGCCAGCAGCTTGGACAAGCAGTACGAGCAGTACTTC.

The DNA of the CDR3 is TGTGCCAGCAGATTGACAGGGTCGGAGACCCAGTACTTC. Encoded protein: CASRLTGSETQYF. The chain carries TRBV28 and TRBJ2-5; 7 positions agree with TRBD1. Germline CDR1 MDHEN, CDR2 SYDVKM. With 6 bases clipped from V and 5 bases from J, the junction kept 6 bases outside the gene matches. The CDR3 contains 13 residues.

The chain joins TRBV27 to TRBJ2-3; 9 bases line up with TRBD2. Germline V gives CDR1 MNHEY, CDR2 SMNVEV (reference sequence). The CDR3 length is 15 residues. V lost 3 bases and J lost 1; bases outside the gene matches: 2. CDR3 nucleotides: TGTGCCAGCAGTTTTCGGACTAGCGGCACAGATACGCAGTATTTT. Residues: CASSFRTSGTDTQYF.

The chain links TRBV4-3 to TRBJ1-2; 7 positions match TRBD1. Trimming removed 3 bases from V and 0 bases from J; junction bases left unmatched: 4. The CDR3 sequence is 15 residues long. The germline V gene encodes CDR1 LGHNA and CDR2 YSLEER. The DNA of the CDR3 is TGCGCCAGCAGCCAGAGGACAGGATCTAACTATGGCTACACCTTC. Its protein is CASSQRTGSNYGYTF.

The gene calls are TRBV6-5 and TRBJ2-7; no definite D call. The V end was cut by 6 bases, the J end by 0 bases, with 12 bases between. This CDR3 has 14 residues. Looked up from germline, CDR1 is MNHEY and CDR2 is SVGAGI. In DNA form, the CDR3 reads TGTGCCAGCAGCCAAGCTCCCAACTCCTACGAGCAGTACTTC. Translating gives CASSQAPNSYEQYF.

This clone came up a few times. In DNA form, the CDR3 reads TGTGCCAGCAGTAACAAACAGGGTGAAGCTTTCTTT. Translated, it gives CASSNKQGEAFF. The chain joins TRBV6-5 to TRBJ1-1, with D tentatively TRBD1 (6 bases). Per germline, CDR1 MNHEY and CDR2 SVGAGI. CDR3 length equals 12 residues. With 5 bases removed from V and 7 bases from J, the gap between germline ends came to 11 bases.

V is TRBV6-5 and J is TRBJ2-7; D is undetermined. The germline gives CDR1 MNHEY, CDR2 SVGAGI. V dropped 4 bases and J dropped 2 bases, with 12 bases sitting between them. CDR3 length: 14 residues. The CDR3 bases are TGTGCCAGCAGTTCAGGTCCTGTTCCCTACGAGCAGTACTTC. It encodes CASSSGPVPYEQYF.

V is TRBV5-1 and J is TRBJ1-5; D gene ambiguous. Trimming shortened V by 0 bases and J by 0 bases, and 7 bases separated the two germline ends. The CDR3 has 15 amino acids. CDR1 SGHRS and CDR2 YFSETQ come from the germline V gene. CDR3 in amino acids: CASSLAPSSNQPQHF. CDR3 DNA sequence: TGCGCCAGCAGCTTGGCCCCCAGTAGCAATCAGCCCCAGCATTTT.

The chain employs TRBV21-1 and TRBJ2-7; the D call of TRBD1 is as the table states it, not checked on the DNA. TRBV21-1 represents a pseudogene. The CDR3 totals 16 residues. Here the CDR3 DNA reads TGTGCCAGCAGCCTTACCAGGGGCATTAGGTCCTACGAGCAGTACTTC. Protein product: CASSLTRGIRSYEQYF.